This is a list of T cell receptor beta chains from one sample in a study of identical twins. TCRdb ran MiXCR on the 5' RACE reads and lists one entry per CDR3 protein. Seen here are 700,000 or so distinct CDR3 sequences, less than 10% observed once, and the top ten hold 0.75% to 1%. The same data also went into a second study, on yellow fever vaccine responses in identical twins.

The sample comprised PBMCs. The source is a woman younger than 35 in good health. Each CDR3 is given with its conserved first and last residue.

J	V	CDR3
TRBJ2-7	TRBV4-3	CASSQDISSVYEQYF
TRBJ2-1	TRBV7-9	CASSSQTSGGYNEQFF
TRBJ1-1	TRBV7-2	CASSLIVRNTEAFF
TRBJ2-5	TRBV20-1	CSARDPPRRERYQETQYF
TRBJ1-6	TRBV29-1	CSVLDGYNSPLHF
TRBJ2-1	TRBV14	CASSPDRLNEQFF
TRBJ2-7	TRBV5-5	CASSAGTSGYVEQYF
TRBJ2-7	TRBV18	CASSSLSGGPSNEQYF
TRBJ1-1	TRBV5-6	CASTRTGGLYTEAFF
TRBJ2-7	TRBV6-2/TRBV6-3	CASSRGVSEQYF
TRBJ2-1	TRBV4-2	CASSLETSAKEQFF
TRBJ2-2	TRBV27	CASTKDNSGELFF
TRBJ2-5	TRBV3-1	CASSQNPGGVGETQYF
TRBJ2-1	TRBV20-1	CSARGIAGPYNEQFF
TRBJ2-7	TRBV29-1	CSVEFYVGGEQYF
TRBJ2-7	TRBV7-9	CASSFMTGGGPLQYF
TRBJ2-1	TRBV7-9	CASSSPRQGAGYNEQFF
TRBJ1-1	TRBV25-1	CASSEGLGREAFF
TRBJ2-2	TRBV5-6	CASSPGQRGNTGELFF
TRBJ1-2	TRBV4-3	CASSQDRGINYGYTF
TRBJ2-5	TRBV7-9	CASAIRDQETQYF
TRBJ2-6	TRBV6-1	CASRGTGANVLTF
TRBJ2-4	TRBV28	CASSLNQAKNIQYF
TRBJ2-5	TRBV10-3	CAISELSSEEETQYF
TRBJ2-1	TRBV24-1	CATSDRDEQFF
TRBJ2-1	TRBV27	CASSFGAGGPSYNEQFF
TRBJ2-2	TRBV6-1	CASSLKQGASGELFFF
TRBJ2-1	TRBV28	CASSFRPNNEQFF
TRBJ2-1	TRBV20-1	CSAGRQGDSYNEQFF
TRBJ2-2	TRBV5-1	CASSFSLVDTGELFF
TRBJ2-1	TRBV12-3/TRBV12-4	CASSLRDRGVGEQFF
TRBJ1-1	TRBV29-1	CSVDVSLNTEAFF
TRBJ2-2	TRBV20-1	CSARTRKNTGELFF